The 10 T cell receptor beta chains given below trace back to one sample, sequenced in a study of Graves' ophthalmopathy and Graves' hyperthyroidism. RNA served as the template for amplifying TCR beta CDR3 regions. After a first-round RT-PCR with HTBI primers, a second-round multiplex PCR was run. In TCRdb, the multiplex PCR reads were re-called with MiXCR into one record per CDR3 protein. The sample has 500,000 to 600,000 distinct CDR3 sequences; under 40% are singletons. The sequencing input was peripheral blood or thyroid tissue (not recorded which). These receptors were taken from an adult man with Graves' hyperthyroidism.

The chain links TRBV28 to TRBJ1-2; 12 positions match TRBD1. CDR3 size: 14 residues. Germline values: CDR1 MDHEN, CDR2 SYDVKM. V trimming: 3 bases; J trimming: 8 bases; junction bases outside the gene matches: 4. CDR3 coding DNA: TGTGCCAGCAGTTTCGGGACAGGGGGCGGAGGCTACACCTTC. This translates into CASSFGTGGGGYTF.

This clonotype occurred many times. The CDR3: CASSFRTGTYSYEQYF. Here the CDR3 DNA reads TGTGCCAGCAGCTTCCGAACCGGGACATACTCCTACGAGCAGTACTTC. V and J are TRBV11-2 and TRBJ2-7; D is perhaps TRBD1 (6 bases). This CDR3 spans 16 amino acids. Germline V gene sequence: CDR1 SGHAT, CDR2 FQNNGV. V was cut by 3 bases and J by 0 bases, with 15 bases left in between.

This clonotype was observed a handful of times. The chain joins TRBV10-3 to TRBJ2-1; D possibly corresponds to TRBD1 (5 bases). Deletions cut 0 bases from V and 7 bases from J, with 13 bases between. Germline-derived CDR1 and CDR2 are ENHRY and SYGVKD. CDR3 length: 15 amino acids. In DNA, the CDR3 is TGTGCCATCAGTGAGTCGGCAGGGAAGGGTAATGAGCAGTTCTTC. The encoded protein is CAISESAGKGNEQFF.

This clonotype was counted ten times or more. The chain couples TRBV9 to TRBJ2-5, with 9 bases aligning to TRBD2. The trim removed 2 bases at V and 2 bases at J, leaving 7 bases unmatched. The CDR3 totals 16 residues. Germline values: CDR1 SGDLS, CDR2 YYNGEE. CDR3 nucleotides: TGTGCCAGCAGCGTGGCGCTAGCGGGGACACAAGAGACCCAGTACTTC. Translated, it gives CASSVALAGTQETQYF.

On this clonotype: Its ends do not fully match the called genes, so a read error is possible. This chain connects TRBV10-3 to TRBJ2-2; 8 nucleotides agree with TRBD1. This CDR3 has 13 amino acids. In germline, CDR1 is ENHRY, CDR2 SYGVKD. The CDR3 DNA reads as TGTGCCATCGGTGATGACAGGGGCGGGGAGCTGTTTTTT. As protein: CAIGDDRGGELFF.

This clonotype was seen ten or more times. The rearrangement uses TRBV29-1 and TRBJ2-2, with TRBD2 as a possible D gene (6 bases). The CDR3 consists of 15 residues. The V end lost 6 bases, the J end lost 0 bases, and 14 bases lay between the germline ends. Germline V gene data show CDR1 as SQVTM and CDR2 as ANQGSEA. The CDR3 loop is CSVALARSNTGELFF. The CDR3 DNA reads TGCAGCGTAGCTCTAGCGAGGTCGAACACCGGGGAGCTGTTTTTT.

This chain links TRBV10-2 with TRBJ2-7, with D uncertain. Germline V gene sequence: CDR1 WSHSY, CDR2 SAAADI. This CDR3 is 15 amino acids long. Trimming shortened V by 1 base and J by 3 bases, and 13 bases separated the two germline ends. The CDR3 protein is CASSELGSTYYEQYF. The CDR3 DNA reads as TGCGCCAGCAGTGAGTTAGGGTCGACCTACTACGAGCAGTACTTC.

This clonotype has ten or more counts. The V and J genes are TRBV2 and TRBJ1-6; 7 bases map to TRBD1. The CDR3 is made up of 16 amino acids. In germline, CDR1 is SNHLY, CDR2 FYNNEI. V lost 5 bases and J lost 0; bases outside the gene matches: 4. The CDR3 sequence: CASSSRGPSYNSPLHF. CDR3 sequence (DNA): TGTGCCAGCAGTTCAAGGGGGCCCTCCTATAATTCACCCCTCCACTTT.

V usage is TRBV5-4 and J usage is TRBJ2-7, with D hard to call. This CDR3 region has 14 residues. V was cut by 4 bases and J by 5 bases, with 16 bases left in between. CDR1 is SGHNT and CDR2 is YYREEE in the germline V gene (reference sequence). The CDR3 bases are TGTGCCAGCAGCCCCGCCGGCCCCCGTGACGAGCAGTACTTC. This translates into CASSPAGPRDEQYF.

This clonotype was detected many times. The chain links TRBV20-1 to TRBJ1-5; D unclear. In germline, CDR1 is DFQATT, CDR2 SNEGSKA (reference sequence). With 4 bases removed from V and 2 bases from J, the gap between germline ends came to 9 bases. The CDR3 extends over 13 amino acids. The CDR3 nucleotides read TGCAGTGCTACTCAGGACCGCAATCAGCCCCAGCATTTT. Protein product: CSATQDRNQPQHF.